In this sample, the clone carrying this T cell receptor beta chain turned up a few times. Its cognate antigen is unknown. This CDR3 is also generated by other DNA sequences in the sample. These data are taken from a study of T cell responses to AZD1222 COVID-19 vaccine. Study observations and caveats: Among the donors, most were white British and more were female, and clonal diversity was possibly underestimated. CD4 TCRs covered the whole spike, strongest at regions 160-218 and 743-854.

Method: immunoSEQ multiplex PCR; TCRdb's copy keeps in-frame clones and lacks some. The sample has 150,000 to 180,000 clones, 90% seen once. The ends were cut back, 0 bases at V and 7 bases at J, with 7 bases in the middle. The CDR3 runs to 13 residues. Germline V gives CDR1 LGHNA, CDR2 YSLEER. Sequences were derived from peripheral blood, sampled on day 0 of AZD1222 vaccination. This sequence joins TRBV4-3 and TRBJ1-3; D unclear. The source is an adult in good health. The CDR3, as DNA: TGCGCCAGCAGCCAAGATCTAGGCAACACCATATATTTT. This gives the protein CASSQDLGNTIYF.